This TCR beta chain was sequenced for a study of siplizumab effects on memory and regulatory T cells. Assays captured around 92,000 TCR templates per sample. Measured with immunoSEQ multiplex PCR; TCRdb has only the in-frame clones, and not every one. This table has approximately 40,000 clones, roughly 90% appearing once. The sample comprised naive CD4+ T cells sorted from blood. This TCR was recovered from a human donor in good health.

The CDR3 DNA reads TGTGCCAGCAGCTCTCGACTTAGGGAAAGAGGAAACACCATATATTTT. Amino acid sequence: CASSSRLRERGNTIYF. The chain carries TRBV9 and TRBJ1-3; D gene ambiguous. V was shortened by 4 bases and J by 4 bases, with 18 bases between the two germline ends. CDR1 and CDR2 (germline): SGDLS, YYNGEE. The CDR3 loop spans 16 amino acids.